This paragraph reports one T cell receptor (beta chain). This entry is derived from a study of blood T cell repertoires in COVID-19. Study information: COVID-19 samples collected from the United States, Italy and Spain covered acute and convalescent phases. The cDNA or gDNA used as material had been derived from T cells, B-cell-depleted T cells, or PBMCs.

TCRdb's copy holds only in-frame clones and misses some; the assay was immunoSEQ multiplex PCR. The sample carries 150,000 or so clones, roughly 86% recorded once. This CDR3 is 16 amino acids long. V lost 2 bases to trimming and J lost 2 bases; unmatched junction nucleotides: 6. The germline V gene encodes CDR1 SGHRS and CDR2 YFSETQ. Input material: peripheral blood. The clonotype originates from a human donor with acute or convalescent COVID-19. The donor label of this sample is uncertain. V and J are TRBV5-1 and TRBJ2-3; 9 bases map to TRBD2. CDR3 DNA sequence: TGCGCCAGCAGCTTCCCCTTAGCGGGGGCCACAGATACGCAGTATTTT. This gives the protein CASSFPLAGATDTQYF.